The T cell receptor (beta chain) under discussion was sequenced for a study of blood T cell repertoires in COVID-19. Study background: Sites in the United States, Italy and Spain provided acute and convalescent COVID-19 samples. Sources were T cells, B-cell-depleted T cells, or PBMCs; the material itself was cDNA or gDNA.

A single count supports this clone. Original data processing: Researchers report that nucleated cell counts were estimated from reference gene primer amplification. Generated by immunoSEQ multiplex PCR, the TCRdb table keeps only in-frame clones and is missing some. The DNA gave D and trimming, while V, J and clone size come from that table. This sample has a few hundred thousand clones, with 84% found just once. Specimen: peripheral blood. This sequence was found in a human donor in a cohort sampled during active COVID-19.

This CDR3 reads CASRNRRNEQFF. CDR3 DNA sequence: TGTGCCAGTAGGAACAGGAGAAATGAGCAGTTCTTC. The chain combines TRBV19 with TRBJ2-1; maybe TRBD1 (5 bases). The V gene lost 6 bases and the J gene lost 7 bases, with 10 bases spanning the gap. The germline V gene has CDR1 LNHDA and CDR2 SQIVND (reference sequence). The length of the CDR3 is 12 residues.